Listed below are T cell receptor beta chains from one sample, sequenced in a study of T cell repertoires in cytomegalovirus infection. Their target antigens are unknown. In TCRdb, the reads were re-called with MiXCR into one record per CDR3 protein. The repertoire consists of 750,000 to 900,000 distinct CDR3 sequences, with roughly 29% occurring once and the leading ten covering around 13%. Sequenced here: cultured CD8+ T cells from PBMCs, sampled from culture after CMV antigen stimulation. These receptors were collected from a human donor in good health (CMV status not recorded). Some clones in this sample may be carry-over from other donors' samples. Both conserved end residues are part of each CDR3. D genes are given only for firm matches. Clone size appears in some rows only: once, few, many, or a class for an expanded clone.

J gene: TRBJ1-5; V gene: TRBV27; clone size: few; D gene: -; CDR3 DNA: TGTGCCAGCAGCACTGGTGGTCATCAGCCCCAGCATTTT; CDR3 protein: CASSTGGHQPQHF
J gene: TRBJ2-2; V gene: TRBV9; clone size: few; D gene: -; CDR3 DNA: TGTGCCAGCAGCGTAGGGTCTTCCGGGGAGCTGTTTTTT; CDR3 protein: CASSVGSSGELFF
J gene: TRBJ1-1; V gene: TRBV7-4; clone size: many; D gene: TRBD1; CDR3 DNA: TGTGCCAGCAGCGCCATACAGGGGGCGAACACTGAAGCTTTCTTT; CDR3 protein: CASSAIQGANTEAFF
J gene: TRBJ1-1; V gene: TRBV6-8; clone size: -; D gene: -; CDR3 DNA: TGTGCCAGCAGTTACACCGGGGCAGTAGATGATAACACTGAAGCTTTCTTT; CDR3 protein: CASSYTGAVDDNTEAFF
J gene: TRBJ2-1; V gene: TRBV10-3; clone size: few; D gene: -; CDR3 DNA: TGTGCCACCAAGGTGGACTATGAGCAGTTCTTC; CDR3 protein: CATKVDYEQFF
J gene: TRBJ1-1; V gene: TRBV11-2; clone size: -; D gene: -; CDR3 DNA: TGTGCCAGCAGCTTGAACGGGAACCTGGGGGCTGAAGCTTTCTTT; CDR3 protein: CASSLNGNLGAEAFF
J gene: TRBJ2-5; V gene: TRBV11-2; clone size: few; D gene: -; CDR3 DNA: TGTGCCAGCAGCCATTCATACGGGGGGCCAGAGACCCAGTACTTC; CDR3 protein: CASSHSYGGPETQYF
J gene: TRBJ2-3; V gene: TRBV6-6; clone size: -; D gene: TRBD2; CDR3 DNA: TGTGCCAGCAGCCCGACTAGCGGGGGGGCTACAGATACGCAGTATTTT; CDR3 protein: CASSPTSGGATDTQYF
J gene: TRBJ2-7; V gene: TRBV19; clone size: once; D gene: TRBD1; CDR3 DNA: TGTGCCAGTAGCGGACAGGGGAATGTGGAGCAGTACTTC; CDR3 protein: CASSGQGNVEQYF
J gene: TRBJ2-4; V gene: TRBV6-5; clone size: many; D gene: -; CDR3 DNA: TGTGCCAGCAGACCTGCCCCGAACATTCAGTACTTC; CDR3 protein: CASRPAPNIQYF
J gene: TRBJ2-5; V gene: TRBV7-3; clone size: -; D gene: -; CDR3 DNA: TGTGCCAGCAGCCACAATAATCAAGAGACCCAGTACTTC; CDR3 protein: CASSHNNQETQYF
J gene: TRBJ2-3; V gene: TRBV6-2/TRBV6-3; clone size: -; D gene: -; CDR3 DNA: TGTGCCATTGGGGAGGGGGCGAACACAGATACGCAGTATTTT; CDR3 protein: CAIGEGANTDTQYF
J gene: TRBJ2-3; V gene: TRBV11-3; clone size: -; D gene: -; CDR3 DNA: TGTGCCAGCAGCTTAGAAGGCCTCGGGCAGCTTACAGATACGCAGTATTTT; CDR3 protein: CASSLEGLGQLTDTQYF
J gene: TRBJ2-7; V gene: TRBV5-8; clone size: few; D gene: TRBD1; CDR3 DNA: TGTGCCAGCAGCTTTACCTCGGACAGGGTGGATAACGAGCAGTACTTC; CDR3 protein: CASSFTSDRVDNEQYF
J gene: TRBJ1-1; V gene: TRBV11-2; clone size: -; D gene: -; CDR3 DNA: TGTGCCAGCAGCACTTGGGTTCCGGAGGGGGGTACTGAAGCTTTCTTT; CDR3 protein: CASSTWVPEGGTEAFF
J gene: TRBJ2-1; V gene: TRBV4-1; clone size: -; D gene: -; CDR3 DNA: TGCGCCAGCAGCCAAAAAGGGAATGAGCAGTTCTTC; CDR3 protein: CASSQKGNEQFF